These 3 T cell receptor beta chains were all obtained from the same sample, sequenced in a study of post-analysis software for immune sequencing data. Study-level points and caveats: With TRBV5-6, TRBV5-1 and TRBV20-1 included, several TRBV segments were more frequent in patients than in controls.

The antigens for these receptors are not known. Prepared libraries of TCR beta cDNA carried unique molecular identifiers. TCRdb recomputed calls from the PCR reads with MiXCR, one row per CDR3 protein. The sample records hundreds of thousands of distinct CDR3 sequences, roughly 27% being singletons. The specimen sequenced was blood. The receptor source for this set is a girl between 5 and 17 years old with multiple sclerosis.

This clonotype came up a few times. V is TRBV20-1 and J is TRBJ2-7, with TRBD1 matching over 8 bases. Per the germline V gene, CDR1 is DFQATT and CDR2 is SNEGSKA (reference sequence). With V trimmed by 6 bases and J by 3 bases, 10 bases remained unmatched. CDR3 size: 14 residues. The CDR3 DNA is TGCAGTGCAGACTCAACGGGACAGGTCTACGAGCAGTACTTC. It codes for CSADSTGQVYEQYF.

The V call is TRBV3-1, the J call TRBJ2-5, with TRBD1 identical over 7 bases. Germline assignment: CDR1 LGHDT and CDR2 YNNKEL (reference sequence). This CDR3 contains 14 residues. V shed 2 bases, J shed 4 bases, and the junction held 4 bases outside the gene matches. Here the CDR3 reads CASSQLQGRETQYF. CDR3 DNA: TGTGCCAGCAGCCAACTACAGGGGCGAGAGACCCAGTACTTC.

The sample holds a few counts of this clonotype. CDR3 bases: TGCAGCGTTGATCTTATGGGGGGTGCCCAAGAGACCCAGTACTTC. Amino acids: CSVDLMGGAQETQYF. V and J are TRBV29-1 and TRBJ2-5; the D gene is possibly TRBD2 (6 bases). Per the germline V gene, CDR1 is SQVTM and CDR2 is ANQGSEA. The CDR3 runs 15 residues. V lost 3 bases and J lost 1, with 15 bases in between. The variable domain in full, with the rest retrieved from reference TRBV29-1 and TRBJ2-5, is SAVISQKPSRDICQRGTSLTIQCQVDSQVTMMFWYRQQPGQSLTLIATANQGSEATYESGFVIDKFPISRPNLTFSTLTVSNMSPEDSSIYLCSVDLMGGAQETQYFGPGTRLLVL.